Listed here are 13 T cell receptor beta chains from one sample, sequenced in a study of cytomegalovirus exposure and HLA in healthy donors. The PCR ran on 60 Vbeta and 13 Jbeta primers. The method was immunoSEQ multiplex PCR; TCRdb's version includes in-frame clones alone and lacks a portion of them. This sample carries roughly 99,000 clones, 77% of them seen once, and the ten largest clones take under 5%. The sample was PBMCs. These receptors were taken from a male donor in good health and CMV-seronegative.

This clone was observed a handful of times. The rearrangement links TRBV6-1 to TRBJ2-3; D may be TRBD1 (6 bases). This CDR3 contains 16 residues. CDR1 MNHNS and CDR2 SASEGT come from the germline V gene. The V end lost 1 base, the J end lost 3 bases, and 14 bases lay between the germline ends. CDR3 residues: CASSEVSGVRTDTQYF. CDR3 nucleotides: TGTGCCAGCAGTGAAGTTTCAGGGGTAAGGACAGATACGCAGTATTTT.

J is TRBJ2-7 and V is TRBV18, with D perhaps TRBD2 (5 bases). The germline gives CDR1 KGHSH, CDR2 LQKENI. The CDR3 has 14 residues. V shed 2 bases and J shed 2 bases, with 10 bases lying between them. CDR3 nucleotide sequence: TGTGCCAGCTCACCAGGTCGGGGTACCTACGAGCAGTACTTC. Encoded protein: CASSPGRGTYEQYF.

This chain links TRBV6-5 with TRBJ2-7, with 10 bases matching TRBD1. The CDR3 sequence is 15 residues long. Trimming cost V 9 bases and J 6 bases; bases outside gene matches: 14. Germline V gene data show CDR1 as MNHEY and CDR2 as SVGAGI. The CDR3 DNA is TGTGCCAGTCGGGGGGCCGGGACAGGGGAAAGCGAGCAGTACTTC. It translates to CASRGAGTGESEQYF.

The rearrangement joins TRBV27 to TRBJ1-2, with TRBD1 matching 7 bases. V shed 4 bases and J 0 bases; nucleotides not matched to a gene: 17. Germline-derived CDR1 and CDR2 are MNHEY and SMNVEV (reference sequence). The CDR3 has 19 residues. The DNA of the CDR3 is TGTGCCAGCAGTTCAAGGGGGCACCAGTCGATTATAGCTAACTATGGCTACACCTTC. Translated: CASSSRGHQSIIANYGYTF.

This chain links TRBV30 with TRBJ1-6; tentatively, D is TRBD1 (5 bases). Trimming took 0 bases from V and 13 from J, leaving 19 bases between them. CDR3 length equals 15 residues. The germline V gene has CDR1 GTSNPN and CDR2 SVGIG (reference sequence). CDR3 sequence: CAWSVLTLLRGPLHF. The CDR3 bases are TGTGCCTGGAGTGTATTGACCCTACTTCGGGGGCCCCTCCACTTT.

CDR3 sequence: CAISSRGGEEETQYF. CDR3 DNA sequence: TGTGCCATCAGCTCGAGGGGGGGGGAAGAAGAGACCCAGTACTTC. The chain employs TRBV10-3 and TRBJ2-5; possibly TRBD2 for D (7 bases). The V gene's germline CDR1 is ENHRY and CDR2 SYGVKD. This CDR3 comprises 15 residues. Trimming removed 6 bases at V and 3 bases at J, with 17 bases between.

CDR3 residues: CASSDVPNTDTQYF. For the CDR3, the DNA is TGTGCCAGCAGTGACGTCCCAAACACAGATACGCAGTATTTT. This chain uses TRBV6-4 with TRBJ2-3; D gene ambiguous. V was trimmed by 2 bases and J by 2 bases, leaving 8 bases between them. Germline V gene data show CDR1 as MRHNA and CDR2 as SNTAGT. There are 14 residues in the CDR3.

This chain connects TRBV19 to TRBJ1-5; a possible D gene is TRBD1 (5 bases). The CDR3 runs to 17 residues. Trimming shortened V by 7 bases and J by 1 base, and 20 bases separated the two germline ends. CDR1 is LNHDA and CDR2 is SQIVND in the germline V gene (reference sequence). The CDR3 is CASTSEGGRGSNQPQHF. CDR3 nucleotides: TGTGCCAGTACATCAGAGGGAGGGAGGGGAAGCAATCAGCCCCAGCATTTT.

V gene TRBV10-1 combines with J gene TRBJ1-2; TRBD1 agrees at 8 bases. J gave up 3 bases and V 4 bases, and 7 bases lay outside the gene matches. The CDR3 spans 15 residues. Germline V CDR1 and CDR2: WNHNN, SYGVQD (reference sequence). The CDR3 loop reads CASSGWTGRDYGYTF. The CDR3 DNA follows: TGCGCCAGCAGTGGCTGGACAGGGCGAGACTATGGCTACACCTTC.

J is TRBJ1-1 and V is TRBV18; the match to TRBD1 covers 8 bases. The V gene's germline CDR1 is KGHSH and CDR2 LQKENI. The V and J ends lost 6 bases and 1 base, in that order; junction bases with no gene match: 4. The CDR3 is 14 residues long. CDR3 loop: CASSFGQGNTEAFF. Written as DNA, the CDR3 is TGTGCCAGCTCTTTCGGACAGGGGAACACTGAAGCTTTCTTT.

The chain employs TRBV30 and TRBJ2-1; D remains unclear. V lost 5 bases and J lost 2, with 7 bases in between. Looked up from germline, CDR1 is GTSNPN and CDR2 is SVGIG (reference sequence). This CDR3 has 12 amino acids. CDR3 in DNA: TGTGCCTGGGGCCAAGCCTACAATGAGCAGTTCTTC. Translating it yields CAWGQAYNEQFF.

The gene calls are TRBV19 and TRBJ2-1; unclear D gene. The CDR3 length is 12 residues. Germline loops: CDR1 LNHDA, CDR2 SQIVND (reference sequence). Trimming left V 5 bases short and J 5 bases short, with 7 bases between. The CDR3 DNA reads TGTGCCAGTAGTGACTGGGACAATGAGCAGTTCTTC. Amino acid sequence: CASSDWDNEQFF.

The chain links TRBV11-2 to TRBJ2-7, with D maybe TRBD1 (6 bases). V lost 8 bases to trimming and J lost 4 bases, with 15 bases between them. In germline, CDR1 is SGHAT, CDR2 FQNNGV. CDR3 length: 13 amino acids. CDR3 protein: CASGYRASYEQYF. As DNA, the CDR3 is TGTGCCAGCGGCTACAGGGCTAGTTACGAGCAGTACTTC.